The sequence of this T cell receptor (beta chain) was determined in a study of somatic mutations in cytotoxic T cells in rheumatoid arthritis. Study information: Sorted by flow to nearly 100% purity were some V beta antibody-stained T-cell populations, including V beta1+ cells sequenced for TCRB. General study points: CD8+ clonality rose with age in rheumatoid arthritis patients, not healthy controls. The largest CD8+ clone made up over 20% of CD8+ cells in about an eighth of the 65 patients.

Trimming stripped 6 bases from V and 6 bases from J, with 12 bases between. The germline gives CDR1 MNHEY, CDR2 SVGAGI. The CDR3 is 12 residues long. With regard to this clone: Its antigen is as yet unknown.

Sequenced by immunoSEQ multiplex PCR; TCRdb stores in-frame clones only, minus some. The profile shows around 10,000 clones, roughly 68% of them singletons. The sequence was collected from a man between 60 and 75 years old in good health. The sequencing input was CD8+ T cells sorted from blood. This chain links TRBV6-5 with TRBJ2-7; D may match TRBD1 or TRBD2 (5 bases each). The CDR3 protein is CASSSGGGEQYF. CDR3 sequence (DNA): TGTGCCAGCAGCTCCGGTGGGGGCGAGCAGTACTTC.